This TCR beta chain was recorded in a study of T-cell memory formation after mild COVID-19 (dated by TCRdb to 2020 to 2022). The study in broad terms: Most TCR sequence clusters were specific to one of the two donors. The cohort comprised two young, previously healthy adult volunteers, one female and one male. In two donors, T-cell clones that expanded and contracted after mild COVID-19 were followed by sequencing TCRalpha and TCRbeta repertoires longitudinally.

PBMCs were isolated by Ficoll-Paque density gradient centrifugation. Points the paper makes about the study in general: From day 15 to 85, contracting clones showed balanced CD4/CD8 phenotypes, whereas a second wave of clones that expanded from day 15 to 37 leaned towards CD4+. The study included only a couple of mild cases, and larger cohorts that include severe cases with pre-infection samples were judged to be necessary. SARS-CoV-2 specificity of the second-wave clones peaking on day 37 was not confirmed. Some responding clones were found in pre-infection memory, which suggests that pre-existing cross-reactive memory T cells took part in the SARS-CoV-2 response. Contracting CD4+ clones turned up mainly in the CM and EM memory subsets, whereas EMRA was where CD8+ clones were enriched.

The germline V gene supplies CDR1 SGHRS and CDR2 YFSETQ. V has 4 bases trimmed and J has 2 bases trimmed; junction bases matching no gene number 2. The CDR3 starts with the cysteine, ends with the phenylalanine, and has 14 residues. Of all the DNA, just the CDR3 is kept, 42 bases in frame from base 1. These reads were obtained on an Illumina NovaSeq 6000. TCRalpha and TCRbeta cDNA libraries were built by 5'RACE with constant-segment primers, adding sample barcodes and unique molecular identifiers. RNA was extracted from every sample with Trizol reagent. The libraries were amplified in two PCR steps, and the second step added a second sample barcode and Illumina TruSeq adapters. Libraries were sequenced on an Illumina NovaSeq with 2 x 150 bp paired-end reads. From the authors' description of their analysis: Reads were demultiplexed and collapsed into UMI-guided consensus sequences with migec v1.2.7. Using mixcr v2.1.11, the UMI consensuses were aligned to TRA and TRB V and J templates and assembled into clonotypes. Clonotypes were classified as expanded or contracted when called significant by both edgeR and NoisET, with noise models trained on biological replicates. For edgeR calls, the cutoffs were a false discovery rate-adjusted p below 0.01 and a log2 fold-change threshold of 1. As an exploratory analysis of dynamics, PCA with hierarchical clustering was applied to max-normalized trajectories of the 1000 most abundant clonotypes. Separately sequenced CD4+ and CD8+ repertoires were used to assign the CD4 or CD8 phenotype of responding clones. Using fastp trimming at Q25 and MiXCR clonotype assembly, TCRdb reanalyzed the public sequencing data and kept in-frame beta chains. Merged by CDR3 protein, the rows form single entries marked with the most common genes and DNA. These V and J calls rely on TCRdb rather than the paper's analysis. The sample contains hundreds of thousands of distinct CDR3 sequences, 15% to 20% of them found a single time. Roughly 8% of the sample goes to the ten largest clones.

With regard to this clonotype: Its antigen is still unknown. It has no much larger one-base neighbor in the sample; base qualities were not kept.

The source is an adult woman who had mild COVID-19 (a few samples of this study predate the infection). The sample titles of this study are shuffled in the database, so cell type and time point are left out; the donor was told from shared clones. The chain was built from TRBV5-1 and TRBJ1-3; the junction holds 8 bases that match TRBD1. The sample comprised PBMCs or a T cell subset sorted from them (not recorded which). Here the CDR3 is given as CASSVDRAGNTIYF. The DNA reads TGCGCCAGCAGCGTGGACAGGGCTGGAAACACCATATATTTT.